These T cell receptor beta chains were read from a single sample in a study of blood T cell repertoires in COVID-19. The method was immunoSEQ multiplex PCR; TCRdb's version includes in-frame clones alone and lacks a portion of them. The table has roughly 170,000 clones, around 72% seen once; the top ten hold under 3.5%. The sequencing input was peripheral blood. Receptors originate from a woman aged 80 or over with acute or convalescent COVID-19. Each CDR3 is given with its conserved first and last residue. A D gene is named only where the DNA matches it firmly. Size values are once, few and many counts, or a class for expanded clones, and some rows have none.

size,D,length,J,V,CDR3,DNA
-,TRBD2,19,TRBJ2-1,TRBV6-4,CASSDRASRASGRAVEQFF,TGTGCCAGCAGTGACCGGGCTAGTAGGGCTAGCGGGAGGGCCGTTGAGCAGTTCTTC
-,-,12,TRBJ2-1,TRBV14,CASSHVDNEQFF,TGTGCCAGCAGCCACGTAGACAATGAGCAGTTCTTC
-,-,16,TRBJ2-7,TRBV7-8,CASSPRDKTPGSEQYF,TGTGCCAGCAGCCCGAGAGATAAGACACCGGGATCTGAGCAGTACTTC
-,-,12,TRBJ1-5,TRBV12-3/TRBV12-4,CASSLMASRQHF,TGTGCCAGCAGTTTAATGGCTTCTCGCCAGCATTTT
-,TRBD2,15,TRBJ2-7,TRBV28,CASSAGSSGSYEQYF,TGTGCCAGCAGTGCAGGCTCTAGCGGATCCTACGAGCAGTACTTC
-,TRBD2,18,TRBJ2-1,TRBV5-8,CASRDPIGGRAFYNEQFF,TGTGCCAGCAGGGACCCCATAGGCGGGAGGGCCTTCTACAATGAGCAGTTCTTC
-,TRBD2,19,TRBJ2-4,TRBV4-1,CASSLAGLAGGVAKNIQYF,TGCGCCAGCAGCCTAGCGGGACTAGCGGGGGGGGTAGCCAAAAACATTCAGTACTTC
-,TRBD2,19,TRBJ2-1,TRBV20-1,CSASVGASGMVGSYNEQFF,TGCAGTGCTAGTGTAGGGGCTAGCGGGATGGTCGGATCCTACAATGAGCAGTTCTTC
-,TRBD1,15,TRBJ1-5,TRBV2,CASSQEGQGNQPQHF,TGTGCCAGCAGTCAAGAGGGACAGGGGAATCAGCCCCAGCATTTT
-,TRBD1,16,TRBJ2-7,TRBV19,CASSPTGTVGAYEQYF,TGTGCCAGTAGTCCTACCGGGACAGTTGGGGCCTACGAGCAGTACTTC
-,TRBD2,17,TRBJ2-5,TRBV18,CASSPGLAGAGGKTQYF,TGTGCCAGCTCACCGGGACTAGCGGGAGCCGGGGGAAAGACCCAGTACTTC
few,TRBD2,14,TRBJ2-5,TRBV19,CASTSGRAWETQYF,TGTGCTTCGACTAGCGGGAGGGCCTGGGAGACCCAGTACTTC
-,-,13,TRBJ1-1,TRBV7-3,CASSLQQNTEAFF,TGTGCCAGCAGCTTACAACAGAACACTGAAGCTTTCTTT
-,-,13,TRBJ1-2,TRBV5-4,CASSLVAGEGYTF,TGTGCCAGCAGCTTGGTGGCAGGGGAAGGCTACACCTTC